The 2 T cell receptor beta chains below all came from one sample that was sequenced in a study of beta chain features in type 1 diabetes listed by TCRdb under 2018. Receptor amplification or capture employed the immunoSEQ multiplex PCR assay. The entire isolated RNA was reverse transcribed using the High Capacity cDNA Reverse Transcription Kit, and thus expressed TCRB transcripts were sequenced. The table comes from immuneACCESS by way of TCRdb, which keeps in-frame sequences with V and J called. Part of the clones is missing from these tables; in studies checked, under half for an unresolved V gene and the rest for unknown reasons. This sample holds under 400,000 clones; around 13% were observed only once. The ten largest clones add up to around 0.02% of the sample. Material for sequencing was naive CD4+ T cells from blood. The sample's cell subset or site label, decoded: true naive CD4+ T cells. The receptors originated from a man between 18 and 29 years old in good health.

This clone has just a few counts. The CDR3 nucleotides are TGTGCCAGCAGCCGATTGACTAGAGAACAAGAGACCCAGTACTTC. Its protein is CASSRLTREQETQYF. The rearrangement uses TRBV7-6 and TRBJ2-5; a weak D match, TRBD2 (6 bases). Trimming pared 5 bases from V and 2 bases from J, leaving 15 bases between. This CDR3 has 15 residues. The germline V gene encodes CDR1 SGHVS and CDR2 FNYEAQ.

In DNA, the CDR3 is TGTGCCAGCAGCCCAGGGGATCTAGGGGAGACCCAGTACTTC. It specifies CASSPGDLGETQYF. The gene calls are TRBV7-3 and TRBJ2-5; D perhaps matches TRBD1 (6 bases). V gave up 5 bases and J gave up 5 bases, with 15 bases separating them. From germline, CDR1 is SGHTA and CDR2 FQGTGA. This CDR3 contains 14 residues.